The 18 T cell receptor beta chains reported below all come from one sample, sequenced in a study of T cells after yellow fever vaccination. TCRdb used MiXCR to reprocess the 5' RACE reads, holding one entry per CDR3 protein. Of a few hundred thousand distinct CDR3 sequences detected, approximately 13% appear once; the ten largest clones hold 0.4% to 0.55%. Specimen: CD4+ T cells sorted from PBMCs, collected 45 days after the yellow fever booster vaccination. The receptors were gathered from a man younger than 45 who received the YFV17D yellow fever vaccine.

This clonotype has only a few counts. This rearrangement joins TRBV3-1 to TRBJ1-5, with D hard to call. Looked up from germline, CDR1 is LGHDT and CDR2 is YNNKEL (reference sequence). The CDR3 extends over 12 amino acids. V was clipped by 4 bases and J by 8 bases, with 9 bases between them. CDR3 coding DNA: TGTGCCAGCAGCCGATATGAGAAGCCCCAGCATTTT. This encodes CASSRYEKPQHF.

This clonotype showed up just a few times. The chain joins TRBV5-1 to TRBJ2-3; no definite D call. Germline V gene data show CDR1 as SGHRS and CDR2 as YFSETQ. The CDR3 loop spans 12 amino acids. With 1 base removed from V and 6 bases from J, the gap between germline ends came to 6 bases. Here the CDR3 reads CASSLLMDTQYF. Here the CDR3 DNA reads TGCGCCAGCAGCTTGTTAATGGATACGCAGTATTTT.

The CDR3 DNA sequence: TGTGCCAGCTCACCTCTCTATGAGACCCAGTACTTC. This gives the protein CASSPLYETQYF. The J gene is TRBJ2-5, the V gene TRBV18; D call uncertain. Trimming pared 3 bases from V and 5 bases from J, leaving 7 bases between. Per germline, CDR1 KGHSH and CDR2 LQKENI. The CDR3 covers 12 residues.

The chain employs TRBV20-1 and TRBJ2-1, with D unresolved. The CDR3 runs to 13 residues. Germline V CDR1 and CDR2: DFQATT, SNEGSKA (reference sequence). V lost 4 bases, J lost 3 bases, and 10 bases lay in between. CDR3 DNA: TGCAGTGCTAACCCCAACAGCTACAATGAGCAGTTCTTC. Its protein is CSANPNSYNEQFF.

This clonotype was picked up a small number of times. The chain recombines TRBV5-1 with TRBJ1-4; TRBD1 agrees at 9 bases. The CDR3 sequence is 15 residues long. J gave up 8 bases and V 0 bases, and 5 bases lay outside the gene matches. Germline V CDR1 and CDR2: SGHRS, YFSETQ. CDR3: CASSLVDRGTEKLFF. The CDR3 nucleotides are TGCGCCAGCAGCTTGGTGGACAGGGGTACGGAAAAACTGTTTTTT.

This clonotype was seen only a few times. The rearrangement uses TRBV6-1 and TRBJ2-1; D remains unclear. This CDR3 is 14 amino acids long. The V end was cut by 5 bases, the J end by 9 bases, with 17 bases between. Per the germline V gene, CDR1 is MNHNS and CDR2 is SASEGT. DNA for the CDR3: TGTGCCAGCAGTATAGGCCCCGTCCGGGTTGAGCAGTTCTTC. Its protein product is CASSIGPVRVEQFF.

The J gene is TRBJ1-5, the V gene TRBV7-2, with 7 positions matching TRBD1. V was clipped by 6 bases and J by 5 bases; unmatched bases: 10. There are 15 residues in the CDR3. Germline V gene data show CDR1 as SGHTA and CDR2 as FQGNSA. The CDR3 loop reads CASSRDSLGYQPQHF. CDR3 sequence (DNA): TGTGCCAGCAGTCGGGACAGCCTGGGGTATCAGCCCCAGCATTTT.

This clonotype was counted only a few times. The V call is TRBV6-5, the J call TRBJ2-7; no reliable D call. The CDR3 spans 14 residues. With 6 bases removed from V and 5 bases from J, the gap between germline ends came to 17 bases. The V gene's germline CDR1 is MNHEY and CDR2 SVGAGI. The CDR3, as DNA: TGTGCCAGCAGCTCCAGGAGTTCTGCCCACGAGCAGTACTTC. This gives the protein CASSSRSSAHEQYF.

This clonotype showed up many times. The gene calls are TRBV6-6 and TRBJ2-2; no clear D gene. Trimming shortened V by 6 bases and J by 0 bases, and 5 bases separated the two germline ends. Germline CDR1 is MNHNY and CDR2 is SVGAGI (reference sequence). The CDR3 has 13 amino acids. CDR3 in DNA: TGTGCCAGCAGAAACGCGAACACCGGGGAGCTGTTTTTT. This translates into CASRNANTGELFF.

This clonotype occurred many times. The chain carries TRBV27 and TRBJ2-5; 7 bases match TRBD1. V lost 0 bases and J lost 2; bases outside the gene matches: 9. This CDR3 is 17 amino acids long. Germline V lookup: CDR1 MNHEY, CDR2 SMNVEV (reference sequence). In DNA form, the CDR3 reads TGTGCCAGCAGTTTATCGCCGACAGGGCCGTTACAAGAGACCCAGTACTTC. It is translated as CASSLSPTGPLQETQYF.

This clonotype was counted a few times. This rearrangement joins TRBV7-2 to TRBJ1-3, with D unclear. With 4 bases removed from V and 1 base from J, the gap between germline ends came to 11 bases. The CDR3 is 15 amino acids. Germline V lookup: CDR1 SGHTA, CDR2 FQGNSA. CDR3 DNA sequence: TGTGCCAGCAGCTCCCGGACGGAATCTGGAAACACCATATATTTT. As protein: CASSSRTESGNTIYF. Filled out from reference TRBV7-2 and TRBJ1-3, the complete variable domain reads GAGVSQSPSNKVTEKGKDVELRCDPISGHTALYWYRQSLGQGLEFLIYFQGNSAPDKSGLPSDRFSAERTGGSVSTLTIQRTQQEDSAVYLCASSSRTESGNTIYFGEGSWLTVV.

This clonotype was seen ten or more times. The chain combines TRBV5-1 with TRBJ2-6, with D possibly being TRBD1 (6 bases). V was clipped by 0 bases and J by 6 bases, with 13 bases between them. CDR1 is SGHRS, CDR2 YFSETQ, per germline. The CDR3 extends over 16 amino acids. DNA for the CDR3: TGCGCCAGCAGCTTGGCCGGTGGGGGCCTGGCCAACGTCCTGACTTTC. It is translated as CASSLAGGGLANVLTF.

In its sample, this clonotype was seen many times. This chain links TRBV5-6 with TRBJ2-7; D gene unclear. CDR3 length equals 12 residues. The germline V gene encodes CDR1 SGHDT and CDR2 YYEEEE. V was trimmed by 0 bases and J by 7 bases, leaving 8 bases between them. DNA for the CDR3: TGTGCCAGCAGCTTGGCGTCACGAGAGCAGTACTTC. Its translation is CASSLASREQYF.

This clonotype appeared many times. The chain is built from TRBV27 and TRBJ2-7; 11 bases match TRBD1. V gave up 4 bases and J gave up 3 bases; unmatched junction bases: 11. CDR3 length: 17 amino acids. Germline V gives CDR1 MNHEY, CDR2 SMNVEV (reference sequence). This CDR3 reads CASSSQTPGQGVYEQYF. The DNA of the CDR3 is TGTGCCAGCAGTTCTCAAACTCCGGGACAGGGGGTCTACGAGCAGTACTTC.

The table lists this clonotype with a few counts. The V call is TRBV10-3, the J call TRBJ2-5; D is perhaps TRBD2 (7 bases). V shed 4 bases and J shed 4 bases, with 16 bases lying between them. Germline values: CDR1 ENHRY, CDR2 SYGVKD. The CDR3 sequence is 15 residues long. CDR3: CAISVSRGAGETQYF. The CDR3 DNA sequence: TGTGCCATCAGTGTTTCACGGGGGGCAGGAGAGACCCAGTACTTC.

The rearrangement uses TRBV20-1 and TRBJ2-3, with 9 bases fitting TRBD2. The germline V gene encodes CDR1 DFQATT and CDR2 SNEGSKA (reference sequence). V lost 6 bases and J lost 2; bases outside the gene matches: 9. CDR3 size: 15 residues. The CDR3 DNA reads as TGCAGTGCCATTCTAGCGGGACGTCCCACAGATACGCAGTATTTT. Translation gives CSAILAGRPTDTQYF.

Only a few counts were recorded for this clonotype. The chain uses TRBV20-1 and TRBJ2-5, with D tentatively TRBD1 (6 bases). Germline V lookup: CDR1 DFQATT, CDR2 SNEGSKA (reference sequence). Trimming cost V 3 bases and J 0 bases, with 23 bases left between them. This CDR3 is built from 18 residues. For the CDR3, the DNA is TGCAGTGCTAGGTACTCCATAAATAACCGGGACAACCAAGAGACCCAGTACTTC. It codes for CSARYSINNRDNQETQYF.

J is TRBJ2-1 and V is TRBV5-1; D gene uncertain. The V gene's germline CDR1 is SGHRS and CDR2 YFSETQ. The CDR3 spans 15 residues. The ends were cut back, 6 bases at V and 0 bases at J, with 13 bases in the middle. The CDR3 DNA follows: TGCGCCAGCACTACTGACCCCAGCTCCTACAATGAGCAGTTCTTC. Translating gives CASTTDPSSYNEQFF.